Listed below are T cell receptor beta chains from one sample, sequenced in a study of OX40 agonist ivuxolimab in advanced cancers. The protocol was immunoSEQ multiplex PCR, while the TCRdb copy is restricted to in-frame clones and leaves out a portion. The table lists 40,000 to 45,000 clones, over 80% of them singletons. Source: CD4+ or CD8+ T cells sorted from blood, taken in a trial of the OX40 agonist ivuxolimab. All receptors come from an adult with an advanced solid tumor such as melanoma, head and neck, liver or kidney cancer. The CDR3 runs from the conserved cysteine through the conserved F or W. Each record gives: D gene, clone size, V gene, J gene, CDR3 protein, CDR3 DNA. D genes are given only for firm matches. Part of the rows lack a size; the others show once, few, many or a class for expanded clones.

TRBD2	NA	TRBV5-1	TRBJ2-7	CASSGTHGEGGYEQYF	TGCGCCAGCAGCGGAACTCACGGGGAGGGCGGCTACGAGCAGTACTTC
TRBD1	NA	TRBV5-4	TRBJ2-7	CASQQGATYEQYF	TGTGCCAGCCAACAGGGGGCTACCTACGAGCAGTACTTC
TRBD1	NA	TRBV19	TRBJ2-5	CASSLRQGVTLETQYF	TGTGCCAGTAGTTTGCGACAGGGGGTGACTTTGGAGACCCAGTACTTC
TRBD2	NA	TRBV18	TRBJ2-5	CASSPGPGRGETQYF	TGTGCCAGCTCACCCGGGCCAGGGAGGGGAGAGACCCAGTACTTC
NA	NA	TRBV28	TRBJ1-4	CATRRGAAETLFF	TGTGCCACGCGTCGTGGAGCGGCCGAAACACTGTTTTTT
TRBD2	NA	TRBV7-3	TRBJ2-1	CASSLTGTSGNNEQFF	TGTGCCAGCAGCTTAACCGGGACTAGCGGTAACAATGAGCAGTTCTTC
TRBD1	NA	TRBV28	TRBJ2-3	CASSSSLGTGPSRTDTQYF	TGTGCCAGCAGTTCGAGTCTTGGGACAGGCCCATCTCGCACAGATACGCAGTATTTT
NA	NA	TRBV6-8	TRBJ1-1	CASSYSVDSLLMNTEAFF	TGTGCCAGCAGTTACTCCGTGGACAGCCTGCTGATGAACACTGAAGCTTTCTTT
TRBD1	NA	TRBV7-9	TRBJ1-5	CASSLTGESNQPQHF	TGTGCCAGCAGCCTAACAGGGGAAAGCAATCAGCCCCAGCATTTT
TRBD1	once	TRBV28	TRBJ2-7	CASILQGAYEQYF	TGTGCCAGCATCCTCCAGGGGGCGTACGAGCAGTACTTC
NA	NA	TRBV9	TRBJ1-1	CASSPLSQNTEAFF	TGTGCCAGCAGCCCTCTATCCCAGAACACTGAAGCTTTCTTT
NA	NA	TRBV7-8	TRBJ2-5	CASSFGTNQETQYF	TGTGCCAGCAGCTTCGGGACAAACCAAGAGACCCAGTACTTC
TRBD1	NA	TRBV7-9	TRBJ1-4	CASSELAAGTANEKLFF	TGTGCCAGCAGCGAGCTTGCGGCCGGGACAGCTAATGAAAAACTGTTTTTT
TRBD2	NA	TRBV7-2	TRBJ2-7	CASSREVGQAEQYF	TGTGCCAGCAGCCGGGAGGTGGGGCAAGCCGAGCAGTACTTC
NA	few	TRBV7-3	TRBJ2-3	CASSSSTPDTQYF	TGTGCCAGCAGCTCAAGTACGCCAGATACGCAGTATTTT
TRBD1	NA	TRBV6-6	TRBJ2-7	CASSRGQGYEQYF	TGTGCCAGCAGCCGGGGACAGGGCTACGAGCAGTACTTC
TRBD2	NA	TRBV19	TRBJ2-3	CASSIFAGATDTQYF	TGTGCCAGTAGTATTTTCGCGGGAGCCACAGATACGCAGTATTTT
NA	NA	TRBV7-7	TRBJ2-7	CASSPATGINEQYF	TGTGCTAGCAGCCCGGCGACAGGAATCAACGAGCAGTACTTC
NA	NA	TRBV29-1	TRBJ2-7	CSVRLRPSAYEQYF	TGCAGCGTTCGTCTGAGGCCCAGTGCCTACGAGCAGTACTTC
NA	NA	TRBV15	TRBJ1-2	CATSRDRVVEGYTF	TGTGCCACCAGCAGAGATCGGGTGGTGGAGGGCTACACCTTC
NA	once	TRBV5-1	TRBJ2-3	CASSLGPVYADTSTDTQYF	TGCGCCAGCAGCTTGGGCCCAGTTTATGCGGATACTAGCACAGATACGCAGTATTTT
NA	NA	TRBV18	TRBJ1-2	CASSPGADVGYGYTF	TGTGCCAGCTCACCGGGGGCAGATGTCGGCTATGGCTACACCTTC
NA	NA	TRBV30	TRBJ2-3	CAWKGGGDTQYF	TGTGCCTGGAAGGGGGGGGGAGATACGCAGTATTTT
NA	NA	TRBV11-2	TRBJ2-5	CASSSFRGPQETQYF	TGTGCCAGCAGCTCATTCCGGGGCCCTCAAGAGACCCAGTACTTC
TRBD1	NA	TRBV9	TRBJ1-1	CASSPQGVGGAFF	TGTGCCAGCAGCCCCCAGGGGGTAGGCGGAGCTTTCTTT
TRBD1	once	TRBV5-4	TRBJ2-3	CASNSRTGGPTDTQYF	TGTGCCAGCAACTCGAGGACAGGGGGACCTACAGATACGCAGTATTTT
NA	NA	TRBV18	TRBJ2-5	CASSPPIGKETQYF	TGTGCCAGCTCACCACCGATCGGAAAAGAGACCCAGTACTTC
NA	NA	TRBV10-1	TRBJ2-1	CASSESGRNEQFF	TGCGCCAGCAGTGAGTCAGGACGTAATGAGCAGTTCTTC
NA	once	TRBV5-8	TRBJ2-2	CASSLRPNTGELFF	TGTGCCAGCAGCTTGAGGCCAAACACCGGGGAGCTGTTTTTT
NA	NA	TRBV5-1	TRBJ1-3	CASSLAVGGSGNTIYF	TGCGCCAGCAGCTTGGCCGTTGGGGGCTCTGGAAACACCATATATTTT
TRBD2	NA	TRBV18	TRBJ2-5	CASSPSSGTETQYF	TGTGCCAGCTCTCCATCTAGCGGTACAGAGACCCAGTACTTC
TRBD2	NA	TRBV28	TRBJ2-1	CASSLSGLAGGFYNEQFF	TGTGCCAGCAGTTTATCTGGGCTAGCGGGAGGGTTCTACAATGAGCAGTTCTTC
TRBD1	NA	TRBV28	TRBJ1-2	CASSLGQGGTYGYTF	TGTGCCAGCAGTTTAGGACAGGGGGGGACCTATGGCTACACCTTC
TRBD2	NA	TRBV9	TRBJ2-1	CASSAGTSYNEQFF	TGTGCCAGCAGCGCCGGGACTAGCTACAATGAGCAGTTCTTC
NA	NA	TRBV18	TRBJ2-3	CASSPQWGSTDTQYF	TGTGCCAGCTCACCTCAGTGGGGCAGCACAGATACGCAGTATTTT
NA	NA	TRBV29-1	TRBJ2-6	CSVEGKGANVLTF	TGCAGCGTTGAAGGGAAGGGGGCCAACGTCCTGACTTTC
TRBD2	NA	TRBV14	TRBJ2-7	CASSHLAGAYEQYF	TGTGCCAGCAGCCATCTAGCGGGGGCCTACGAGCAGTACTTC
TRBD2	NA	TRBV11-3	TRBJ2-3	CASSSWTSDGDTQYF	TGTGCCAGCAGCTCCTGGACTAGCGACGGAGATACGCAGTATTTT
TRBD2	NA	TRBV15	TRBJ2-5	CATSPGTSGETQYF	TGTGCCACCAGCCCCGGGACTAGCGGAGAGACCCAGTACTTC
NA	once	TRBV27	TRBJ1-1	CASSLGRVMNTEAFF	TGTGCCAGCAGTTTAGGGCGGGTCATGAACACTGAAGCTTTCTTT
TRBD1	NA	TRBV5-6	TRBJ2-1	CASSWGQGGYNEQFF	TGTGCCAGCAGCTGGGGACAGGGAGGTTACAATGAGCAGTTCTTC
NA	NA	TRBV7-9	TRBJ2-2	CASSPHGALLFF	TGTGCCAGCAGCCCCCATGGGGCCTTGCTGTTTTTT
NA	NA	TRBV19	TRBJ2-1	CASSIYGNEQFF	TGTGCCAGTAGTATCTATGGAAATGAGCAGTTCTTC
NA	NA	TRBV5-1	TRBJ2-7	CASSLQGTTYEQYF	TGCGCCAGCAGCTTGCAGGGGACTACCTACGAGCAGTACTTC
NA	NA	TRBV27	TRBJ1-6	CASSPNKGGRHSPLHF	TGTGCCAGCAGTCCCAACAAGGGGGGCAGGCATTCACCCCTCCACTTT
NA	NA	TRBV29-1	TRBJ1-2	CSVRDTGNEGYTF	TGCAGCGTTCGGGACACCGGTAATGAGGGCTACACCTTC
NA	NA	TRBV7-9	TRBJ2-5	CASSEGGEETQYF	TGTGCCAGCAGCGAAGGTGGGGAAGAGACCCAGTACTTC
NA	NA	TRBV28	TRBJ2-1	CASSRTASYNEQFF	TGTGCCAGCAGTAGGACAGCGTCCTACAATGAGCAGTTCTTC
NA	once	TRBV27	TRBJ2-1	CASSENNEQFF	TGTGCCAGCAGCGAAAACAATGAGCAGTTCTTC
TRBD2	NA	TRBV5-5	TRBJ2-5	CASSVGLAGVESETQYF	TGTGCCAGCAGCGTGGGACTAGCGGGAGTCGAATCCGAGACCCAGTACTTC
NA	NA	TRBV14	TRBJ1-1	CASSVKTNTEAFF	TGTGCCAGCAGCGTGAAGACGAACACTGAAGCTTTCTTT
NA	NA	TRBV28	TRBJ1-2	CATGIIYGYTF	TGTGCCACCGGGATCATCTATGGCTACACCTTC
NA	NA	TRBV5-4	TRBJ1-6	CASSQGRRSSYNSPLHF	TGTGCCAGCAGCCAGGGACGCCGGAGCTCCTATAATTCACCCCTCCACTTT
NA	NA	TRBV27	TRBJ2-5	CASSLFGVETQYF	TGTGCCAGCAGTTTATTCGGGGTGGAGACCCAGTACTTC
NA	NA	TRBV5-1	TRBJ1-1	CASSLAGSGNTEAFF	TGCGCCAGCAGCTTAGCGGGATCAGGGAACACTGAAGCTTTCTTT
NA	NA	TRBV5-6	TRBJ2-5	CASSLPRETQYF	TGTGCCAGCAGCTTGCCAAGGGAGACCCAGTACTTC
TRBD1	NA	TRBV28	TRBJ1-2	CASSFFGLVRKGAVYGYTF	TGTGCCAGCAGTTTTTTTGGGTTAGTCCGTAAGGGGGCCGTCTATGGCTACACCTTC
TRBD1	NA	TRBV6-1	TRBJ1-1	CASSEVGTGANTEAFF	TGTGCCAGCAGTGAAGTGGGGACAGGGGCGAACACTGAAGCTTTCTTT
NA	NA	TRBV6-5	TRBJ2-1	CASRLDSRSNEQFF	TGTGCCAGCAGGCTGGACAGCCGGTCGAATGAGCAGTTCTTC
NA	NA	TRBV6-5	TRBJ1-5	CAETWGLINQPQHF	TGTGCTGAAACTTGGGGGCTGATAAATCAGCCCCAGCATTTT